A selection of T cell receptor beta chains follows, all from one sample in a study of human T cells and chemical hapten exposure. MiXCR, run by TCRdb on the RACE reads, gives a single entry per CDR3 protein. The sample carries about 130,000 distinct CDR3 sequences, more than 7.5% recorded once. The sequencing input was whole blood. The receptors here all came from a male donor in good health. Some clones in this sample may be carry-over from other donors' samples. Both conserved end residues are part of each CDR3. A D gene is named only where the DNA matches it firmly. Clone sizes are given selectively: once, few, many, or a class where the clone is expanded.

CDR3 protein: CASSLDVSLNTEAFF
CDR3 DNA: TGCGCCAGCAGCTTGGATGTCTCACTGAACACTGAAGCTTTCTTT
CDR3 length: 15
D gene: NA
clone size: few
V gene: TRBV5-1
J gene: TRBJ1-1

CDR3 protein: CASSISQAGVQETQYF
CDR3 DNA: TGTGCCAGTAGTATATCCCAGGCGGGAGTCCAAGAGACCCAGTACTTC
CDR3 length: 16
D gene: TRBD2
clone size: few
V gene: TRBV19
J gene: TRBJ2-5

CDR3 protein: CASNQGPTREETQYF
CDR3 DNA: TGTGCCAGCAATCAGGGACCGACCCGAGAAGAGACCCAGTACTTC
CDR3 length: 15
D gene: NA
clone size: many
V gene: TRBV28
J gene: TRBJ2-5

CDR3 protein: CASSRTGHGVNVLTF
CDR3 DNA: TGTGCCAGCAGCCGGACTGGGCATGGGGTCAACGTCCTGACTTTC
CDR3 length: 15
D gene: NA
clone size: once
V gene: TRBV7-3
J gene: TRBJ2-6

CDR3 protein: CSVELADPIRLF
CDR3 DNA: TGCAGCGTTGAACTTGCCGATCCCATAAGGCTCTTC
CDR3 length: 12
D gene: NA
clone size: few
V gene: TRBV29-1
J gene: TRBJ2-1

CDR3 protein: CASRPRTVKGETQYF
CDR3 DNA: TGTGCCAGCAGGCCCCGGACTGTGAAAGGGGAGACCCAGTACTTC
CDR3 length: 15
D gene: NA
clone size: few
V gene: TRBV12-3/TRBV12-4
J gene: TRBJ2-5

CDR3 protein: CASSRGTGFIGELFF
CDR3 DNA: TGTGCCAGCAGCCGTGGGACAGGGTTTATCGGGGAGCTGTTTTTT
CDR3 length: 15
D gene: TRBD1
clone size: few
V gene: TRBV12-3/TRBV12-4
J gene: TRBJ2-2

CDR3 protein: CASSLDGTPTNEKLFF
CDR3 DNA: TGCGCCAGCAGCCTGGACGGGACACCAACTAATGAAAAACTGTTTTTT
CDR3 length: 16
D gene: NA
clone size: NA
V gene: TRBV5-1
J gene: TRBJ1-4

CDR3 protein: CASSGGSQETQYF
CDR3 DNA: TGTGCCAGCTCCGGGGGGTCCCAAGAGACCCAGTACTTC
CDR3 length: 13
D gene: TRBD2
clone size: many
V gene: TRBV18
J gene: TRBJ2-5

CDR3 protein: CASSKVRGQGAGQPQHF
CDR3 DNA: TGTGCCAGCAGCAAAGTGAGGGGACAGGGGGCGGGTCAGCCCCAGCATTTT
CDR3 length: 17
D gene: NA
clone size: many
V gene: TRBV21-1
J gene: TRBJ1-5

CDR3 protein: CASSLGLGQGTEQYF
CDR3 DNA: TGTGCCAGCAGCTTAGGCCTGGGACAGGGGACCGAGCAGTACTTC
CDR3 length: 15
D gene: TRBD1
clone size: NA
V gene: TRBV13
J gene: TRBJ2-7

CDR3 protein: CASMDTRDDYETQYF
CDR3 DNA: TGCGCCAGCATGGATACCAGGGACGATTACGAGACCCAGTACTTC
CDR3 length: 15
D gene: NA
clone size: NA
V gene: TRBV10-1
J gene: TRBJ2-5

CDR3 protein: CASSYGRQALRFF
CDR3 DNA: TGTGCCAGCAGTTACGGGCGACAGGCCCTAAGGTTCTTC
CDR3 length: 13
D gene: NA
clone size: NA
V gene: TRBV6-2/TRBV6-3
J gene: TRBJ2-1

CDR3 protein: CASSLALLGTGRQPQHF
CDR3 DNA: TGTGCCAGCAGCTTGGCGCTTCTCGGGACAGGGCGACAGCCCCAGCATTTT
CDR3 length: 17
D gene: TRBD1
clone size: few
V gene: TRBV5-5
J gene: TRBJ1-5

CDR3 protein: CASSQESMGFGQPQHF
CDR3 DNA: TGCGCCAGCAGCCAAGAGTCCATGGGGTTCGGACAGCCCCAGCATTTT
CDR3 length: 16
D gene: NA
clone size: NA
V gene: TRBV4-1
J gene: TRBJ1-5

CDR3 protein: CASSEPQGYAFF
CDR3 DNA: TGCGCCAGCAGTGAGCCCCAGGGATACGCTTTCTTT
CDR3 length: 12
D gene: NA
clone size: many
V gene: TRBV10-2
J gene: TRBJ1-1

CDR3 protein: CASSNLAGPYNEQFF
CDR3 DNA: TGTGCCAGCAGCAACCTAGCGGGACCCTACAATGAGCAGTTCTTC
CDR3 length: 15
D gene: TRBD2
clone size: many
V gene: TRBV12-3/TRBV12-4
J gene: TRBJ2-1

CDR3 protein: CAWSVNSGSGNEQFF
CDR3 DNA: TGTGCCTGGAGTGTTAATAGCGGGAGTGGTAATGAGCAGTTCTTC
CDR3 length: 15
D gene: TRBD2
clone size: NA
V gene: TRBV30
J gene: TRBJ2-1

CDR3 protein: CASSVAGLPVEKSPLHF
CDR3 DNA: TGTGCCAGCAGCGTAGCAGGGTTGCCCGTAGAAAAGTCACCCCTCCACTTT
CDR3 length: 17
D gene: NA
clone size: NA
V gene: TRBV7-2
J gene: TRBJ1-6

CDR3 protein: CASSQGQGGSEELFF
CDR3 DNA: TGTGCCAGCAGCCAAGGACAGGGGGGATCCGAGGAGCTGTTTTTT
CDR3 length: 15
D gene: TRBD1
clone size: NA
V gene: TRBV3-1
J gene: TRBJ2-2

CDR3 protein: CASTGRINEQFF
CDR3 DNA: TGTGCCAGTACAGGGAGGATAAATGAGCAGTTCTTC
CDR3 length: 12
D gene: NA
clone size: few
V gene: TRBV19
J gene: TRBJ2-1

CDR3 protein: CASGPGPSQPSEQYF
CDR3 DNA: TGTGCCAGCGGGCCCGGTCCTTCCCAGCCGAGCGAGCAGTACTTC
CDR3 length: 15
D gene: NA
clone size: few
V gene: TRBV7-9
J gene: TRBJ2-7

CDR3 protein: CASSRQNTEAFF
CDR3 DNA: TGTGCCAGCAGCCGACAGAACACTGAAGCTTTCTTT
CDR3 length: 12
D gene: NA
clone size: many
V gene: TRBV12-3/TRBV12-4
J gene: TRBJ1-1

CDR3 protein: CASVPRGTNTDTQYF
CDR3 DNA: TGTGCCAGCGTCCCAAGGGGGACTAACACAGATACGCAGTATTTT
CDR3 length: 15
D gene: NA
clone size: NA
V gene: TRBV2
J gene: TRBJ2-3

CDR3 protein: CSASEGASGIYEQYF
CDR3 DNA: TGCAGTGCATCGGAGGGGGCCTCGGGGATCTACGAGCAGTACTTC
CDR3 length: 15
D gene: NA
clone size: NA
V gene: TRBV20-1
J gene: TRBJ2-7

CDR3 protein: CASSDSGTYYNEQFF
CDR3 DNA: TGTGCCAGCAGTGACAGCGGGACCTATTACAATGAGCAGTTCTTC
CDR3 length: 15
D gene: TRBD2
clone size: few
V gene: TRBV2
J gene: TRBJ2-1

CDR3 protein: CASSSEGYEQYF
CDR3 DNA: TGTGCCAGCAGCTCAGAAGGGTACGAGCAGTACTTC
CDR3 length: 12
D gene: NA
clone size: many
V gene: TRBV7-6
J gene: TRBJ2-7

CDR3 protein: CASSFSVLRDNSPLHF
CDR3 DNA: TGTGCCAGCAGTTTTTCCGTCCTTCGGGATAATTCACCCCTCCACTTT
CDR3 length: 16
D gene: NA
clone size: few
V gene: TRBV12-3/TRBV12-4
J gene: TRBJ1-6

CDR3 protein: CASSRGTDSSGELFF
CDR3 DNA: TGTGCCAGCAGCAGAGGGACAGACAGCTCCGGGGAGCTGTTTTTT
CDR3 length: 15
D gene: TRBD1
clone size: NA
V gene: TRBV6-4
J gene: TRBJ2-2

CDR3 protein: CASSPRAQGNEKLFF
CDR3 DNA: TGCGCCAGCAGCCCGCGGGCGCAGGGGAATGAAAAACTGTTTTTT
CDR3 length: 15
D gene: NA
clone size: many
V gene: TRBV5-1
J gene: TRBJ1-4

CDR3 protein: CASSSKTSGVSYEQYF
CDR3 DNA: TGTGCCAGCAGCTCGAAGACTAGCGGGGTCTCCTACGAGCAGTACTTC
CDR3 length: 16
D gene: TRBD2
clone size: few
V gene: TRBV3-1
J gene: TRBJ2-7

CDR3 protein: CSVDRGGKETQYF
CDR3 DNA: TGCAGCGTCGACCGGGGGGGGAAAGAGACCCAGTACTTC
CDR3 length: 13
D gene: TRBD2
clone size: few
V gene: TRBV29-1
J gene: TRBJ2-5

CDR3 protein: CASRERGADQETQYF
CDR3 DNA: TGCGCCAGCAGAGAGCGGGGGGCCGACCAAGAGACCCAGTACTTC
CDR3 length: 15
D gene: TRBD2
clone size: few
V gene: TRBV5-1
J gene: TRBJ2-5

CDR3 protein: CASSQDHVGLQKEQYF
CDR3 DNA: TGTGCCAGCAGCCAAGATCATGTCGGACTGCAAAAAGAGCAGTACTTC
CDR3 length: 16
D gene: NA
clone size: many
V gene: TRBV4-2
J gene: TRBJ2-7

CDR3 protein: CASSSGLFGYTF
CDR3 DNA: TGTGCCAGCAGCTCCGGTCTCTTTGGCTACACCTTC
CDR3 length: 12
D gene: NA
clone size: many
V gene: TRBV7-2
J gene: TRBJ1-2

CDR3 protein: CASSEATQGREQYF
CDR3 DNA: TGTGCCAGCAGTGAAGCTACACAGGGGCGCGAGCAGTACTTC
CDR3 length: 14
D gene: TRBD1
clone size: NA
V gene: TRBV2
J gene: TRBJ2-7

CDR3 protein: CASSLGGGPYEQYF
CDR3 DNA: TGTGCCAGCAGCTTAGGGGGGGGCCCCTACGAGCAGTACTTC
CDR3 length: 14
D gene: NA
clone size: many
V gene: TRBV11-2
J gene: TRBJ2-7

CDR3 protein: CASSLTWDTEAFF
CDR3 DNA: TGTGCCAGCAGCCTAACTTGGGACACTGAAGCTTTCTTT
CDR3 length: 13
D gene: NA
clone size: NA
V gene: TRBV12-3/TRBV12-4
J gene: TRBJ1-1

CDR3 protein: CASREDRDQETQYF
CDR3 DNA: TGTGCCAGCAGGGAAGACAGGGACCAAGAGACCCAGTACTTC
CDR3 length: 14
D gene: TRBD1
clone size: few
V gene: TRBV27
J gene: TRBJ2-5

CDR3 protein: CASRYPGGNTEAFF
CDR3 DNA: TGTGCCAGCAGATACCCAGGAGGGAACACTGAAGCTTTCTTT
CDR3 length: 14
D gene: NA
clone size: NA
V gene: TRBV2
J gene: TRBJ1-1

CDR3 protein: CASTPRDLSYNEQFF
CDR3 DNA: TGTGCCAGCACCCCTAGGGATCTGTCCTACAATGAGCAGTTCTTC
CDR3 length: 15
D gene: NA
clone size: NA
V gene: TRBV13
J gene: TRBJ2-1

CDR3 protein: CASSLLTGVSPEAFF
CDR3 DNA: TGTGCCAGCAGCCTTTTGACAGGGGTAAGCCCTGAAGCTTTCTTT
CDR3 length: 15
D gene: TRBD1
clone size: NA
V gene: TRBV7-2
J gene: TRBJ1-1